A selection of T cell receptor beta chains follows, all from one sample in a study of blood T cell repertoires in COVID-19. Some clones are missing from TCRdb's copy, which holds only in-frame ones; the method was immunoSEQ multiplex PCR. The sample records fewer than 350,000 clones, about 83% being singletons. Material for sequencing was PBMCs or T cells enriched from blood (not recorded which). The receptors originated from a woman in her thirties or forties who had recovered from COVID-19. The CDR3 runs from the conserved cysteine through the conserved F or W. Each record gives: clone size, V gene, D gene, J gene, CDR3 protein, CDR3 DNA. A D gene is named only where the DNA matches it firmly. Clone size is given for some rows only: seen once, a few or many times, or a class if the clone is expanded.

clone size: NA; V gene: TRBV7-2; D gene: NA; J gene: TRBJ2-1; CDR3 protein: CASSLRGGRTPNEQFF; CDR3 DNA: TGTGCCAGCAGCTTAAGGGGAGGTCGAACCCCCAATGAGCAGTTCTTC
clone size: once; V gene: TRBV6-2/TRBV6-3; D gene: NA; J gene: TRBJ2-5; CDR3 protein: CASSYAVSQGKETQYF; CDR3 DNA: TGTGCCAGCAGTTACGCCGTGAGTCAGGGGAAGGAGACCCAGTACTTC
clone size: NA; V gene: TRBV19; D gene: TRBD1; J gene: TRBJ2-5; CDR3 protein: CASNRGRRETQYF; CDR3 DNA: TGTGCCAGTAACAGGGGGCGGCGGGAGACCCAGTACTTC
clone size: NA; V gene: TRBV9; D gene: NA; J gene: TRBJ2-5; CDR3 protein: CASSVDISQETQYF; CDR3 DNA: TGTGCCAGCAGCGTAGATATCAGTCAGGAGACCCAGTACTTC
clone size: NA; V gene: TRBV4-3; D gene: NA; J gene: TRBJ2-7; CDR3 protein: CASSQDMGAARLEQYF; CDR3 DNA: TGCGCCAGCAGCCAAGATATGGGAGCTGCTCGCCTGGAGCAGTACTTC
clone size: NA; V gene: TRBV9; D gene: TRBD2; J gene: TRBJ2-2; CDR3 protein: CASSVASGAGELFF; CDR3 DNA: TGTGCCAGCAGCGTAGCCAGCGGGGCCGGGGAGCTGTTTTTT
clone size: NA; V gene: TRBV28; D gene: NA; J gene: TRBJ1-6; CDR3 protein: CASLDSSYNSPLHF; CDR3 DNA: TGTGCCAGCTTAGACAGCTCCTATAATTCACCCCTCCACTTT
clone size: NA; V gene: TRBV4-2; D gene: NA; J gene: TRBJ2-2; CDR3 protein: CASSQASAVNTGELFF; CDR3 DNA: TGTGCCAGCAGCCAGGCTAGCGCGGTTAACACCGGGGAGCTGTTTTTT
clone size: NA; V gene: TRBV28; D gene: TRBD1; J gene: TRBJ1-1; CDR3 protein: CASSLRQGGMNTEAFF; CDR3 DNA: TGTGCCAGTAGCCTTCGACAGGGCGGGATGAACACTGAAGCTTTCTTT
clone size: NA; V gene: TRBV2; D gene: TRBD1; J gene: TRBJ2-2; CDR3 protein: CASSELQGNGELFF; CDR3 DNA: TGTGCCAGCAGTGAATTACAGGGGAACGGGGAGCTGTTTTTT
clone size: NA; V gene: TRBV11-2; D gene: NA; J gene: TRBJ1-2; CDR3 protein: CASSLERGNYGYTF; CDR3 DNA: TGTGCCAGCAGCTTAGAACGGGGGAATTATGGCTACACCTTC
clone size: once; V gene: TRBV28; D gene: NA; J gene: TRBJ1-2; CDR3 protein: CASTQAGDGYTF; CDR3 DNA: TGTGCCAGCACCCAAGCAGGGGATGGCTACACCTTC
clone size: NA; V gene: TRBV13; D gene: NA; J gene: TRBJ2-7; CDR3 protein: CASSSMDGIVYEQYF; CDR3 DNA: TGTGCCAGCAGCTCGATGGACGGGATCGTCTACGAGCAGTACTTC
clone size: NA; V gene: TRBV28; D gene: NA; J gene: TRBJ1-2; CDR3 protein: CASSSPGVINYGYTF; CDR3 DNA: TGTGCCAGCAGTTCCCCCGGGGTCATTAACTATGGCTACACCTTC
clone size: NA; V gene: TRBV18; D gene: NA; J gene: TRBJ1-1; CDR3 protein: CASSPLSGNTEAFF; CDR3 DNA: TGTGCCAGCTCACCACTGAGCGGGAACACTGAAGCTTTCTTT
clone size: NA; V gene: TRBV28; D gene: NA; J gene: TRBJ1-2; CDR3 protein: CASSLPGGANGYTF; CDR3 DNA: TGTGCCAGCAGCCTACCTGGGGGGGCAAACGGCTACACCTTC
clone size: NA; V gene: TRBV28; D gene: NA; J gene: TRBJ2-3; CDR3 protein: CASSFGGSGGGDTQYF; CDR3 DNA: TGTGCCAGCAGTTTCGGAGGGAGTGGTGGTGGAGATACGCAGTATTTT
clone size: NA; V gene: TRBV5-6; D gene: TRBD1; J gene: TRBJ1-2; CDR3 protein: CASSLYGTGNYGYTF; CDR3 DNA: TGTGCCAGCAGCTTGTATGGGACAGGGAACTATGGCTACACCTTC
clone size: NA; V gene: TRBV4-3; D gene: NA; J gene: TRBJ2-1; CDR3 protein: CASSQQRRDEQFF; CDR3 DNA: TGCGCCAGCAGCCAACAAAGGAGGGATGAGCAGTTCTTC
clone size: NA; V gene: TRBV3-1/TRBV3-2; D gene: NA; J gene: TRBJ1-6; CDR3 protein: CASSLAGSSYNSPLHF; CDR3 DNA: TGTGCCAGCAGCCTCGCGGGGAGCTCCTATAATTCACCCCTCCACTTT
clone size: once; V gene: TRBV6-6; D gene: TRBD1; J gene: TRBJ1-1; CDR3 protein: CASTKDRGATEAFF; CDR3 DNA: TGTGCCAGCACCAAGGACAGGGGGGCCACTGAAGCTTTCTTT
clone size: once; V gene: TRBV18; D gene: TRBD2; J gene: TRBJ2-1; CDR3 protein: CASSHSSGRANEQFF; CDR3 DNA: TGTGCCAGCTCCCACTCTAGCGGGAGGGCCAATGAGCAGTTCTTC
clone size: few; V gene: TRBV3-1/TRBV3-2; D gene: NA; J gene: TRBJ1-5; CDR3 protein: CASSPGLGKPQHF; CDR3 DNA: TGTGCCAGCAGCCCTGGGCTTGGAAAGCCCCAGCATTTT
clone size: NA; V gene: TRBV2; D gene: NA; J gene: TRBJ2-4; CDR3 protein: CASKGQKNIQYF; CDR3 DNA: TGTGCCAGCAAGGGACAAAAAAACATTCAGTACTTC
clone size: NA; V gene: TRBV5-1; D gene: NA; J gene: TRBJ1-1; CDR3 protein: CASSLTRLMNTEAFF; CDR3 DNA: TGCGCCAGCAGCTTAACCAGACTGATGAACACTGAAGCTTTCTTT
clone size: NA; V gene: TRBV6-2/TRBV6-3; D gene: NA; J gene: TRBJ2-7; CDR3 protein: CASSYEGKQYF; CDR3 DNA: TGTGCCAGCAGTTACGAGGGAAAGCAGTACTTC
clone size: NA; V gene: TRBV4-3; D gene: NA; J gene: TRBJ1-4; CDR3 protein: CASSQSPGIKSNEKLFF; CDR3 DNA: TGCGCCAGCAGCCAATCCCCAGGGATTAAGTCTAATGAAAAACTGTTTTTT
clone size: NA; V gene: TRBV19; D gene: TRBD1; J gene: TRBJ1-4; CDR3 protein: CATQGLPTTNEKLFF; CDR3 DNA: TGTGCCACACAGGGGCTCCCTACAACTAATGAAAAACTGTTTTTT
clone size: once; V gene: TRBV5-8; D gene: TRBD1; J gene: TRBJ2-3; CDR3 protein: CASSFGTDDTQYF; CDR3 DNA: TGTGCCAGCAGCTTTGGGACAGACGATACGCAGTATTTT
clone size: NA; V gene: TRBV19; D gene: NA; J gene: TRBJ2-2; CDR3 protein: CASSKGLNTGELFF; CDR3 DNA: TGTGCCAGTAGTAAGGGACTCAACACCGGGGAGCTGTTTTTT
clone size: NA; V gene: TRBV9; D gene: NA; J gene: TRBJ2-2; CDR3 protein: CASSPRDTYTGELFF; CDR3 DNA: TGTGCCAGCAGCCCTCGGGACACTTACACCGGGGAGCTGTTTTTT
clone size: once; V gene: TRBV5-8; D gene: NA; J gene: TRBJ2-7; CDR3 protein: CASQGRSYEQYF; CDR3 DNA: TGTGCCAGTCAGGGTAGGTCCTACGAGCAGTACTTC
clone size: NA; V gene: TRBV28; D gene: NA; J gene: TRBJ1-5; CDR3 protein: CASSSRGGGNYQPQHF; CDR3 DNA: TGTGCCAGCAGTTCACGGGGAGGGGGTAATTATCAGCCCCAGCATTTT
clone size: NA; V gene: TRBV6-6; D gene: TRBD1; J gene: TRBJ2-5; CDR3 protein: CASSSPQGFQYF; CDR3 DNA: TGTGCCAGCAGTTCTCCACAGGGGTTCCAGTACTTC
clone size: many; V gene: TRBV28; D gene: TRBD1; J gene: TRBJ1-4; CDR3 protein: CASSFRTGGEKLFF; CDR3 DNA: TGTGCCAGCAGTTTTAGGACAGGGGGGGAAAAACTGTTTTTT
clone size: few; V gene: TRBV2; D gene: TRBD2; J gene: TRBJ2-1; CDR3 protein: CASRTGTSGYNEQFF; CDR3 DNA: TGTGCCAGCAGAACCGGGACTAGCGGCTACAATGAGCAGTTCTTC
clone size: NA; V gene: TRBV3-1/TRBV3-2; D gene: NA; J gene: TRBJ1-2; CDR3 protein: CASSQRVNYGYTF; CDR3 DNA: TGTGCCAGCAGCCAACGGGTTAACTATGGCTACACCTTC
clone size: NA; V gene: TRBV28; D gene: NA; J gene: TRBJ1-6; CDR3 protein: CASSTDSNSPLHF; CDR3 DNA: TGTGCCAGCAGTACGGACAGTAATTCACCCCTCCACTTT
clone size: NA; V gene: TRBV7-2; D gene: TRBD1; J gene: TRBJ2-2; CDR3 protein: CASSLGGQGRTGELFF; CDR3 DNA: TGTGCCAGCAGCTTAGGAGGACAGGGCAGGACCGGGGAGCTGTTTTTT
clone size: NA; V gene: TRBV4-3; D gene: TRBD2; J gene: TRBJ2-1; CDR3 protein: CASSNLGGGSYNEQFF; CDR3 DNA: TGCGCCAGCAGCAACCTTGGGGGGGGCTCCTACAATGAGCAGTTCTTC
clone size: NA; V gene: TRBV25-1; D gene: TRBD2; J gene: TRBJ2-4; CDR3 protein: CASSEGGGDIQYF; CDR3 DNA: TGTGCCAGCAGTGAAGGCGGGGGGGACATTCAGTACTTC
clone size: NA; V gene: TRBV5-4; D gene: NA; J gene: TRBJ2-5; CDR3 protein: CASSSPGVWETQYF; CDR3 DNA: TGTGCCAGCAGCTCCCCAGGGGTATGGGAGACCCAGTACTTC
clone size: NA; V gene: TRBV25-1; D gene: NA; J gene: TRBJ2-7; CDR3 protein: CASSPGRWDLYF; CDR3 DNA: TGTGCCAGCAGTCCTGGACGGTGGGACTTGTACTTC
clone size: once; V gene: TRBV19; D gene: NA; J gene: TRBJ1-5; CDR3 protein: CASSLDRDQPQHF; CDR3 DNA: TGTGCCAGTAGTTTGGACAGAGATCAGCCCCAGCATTTT
clone size: NA; V gene: TRBV11-3; D gene: NA; J gene: TRBJ1-1; CDR3 protein: CASSRGRNTEAFF; CDR3 DNA: TGTGCCAGCAGCAGGGGAAGGAACACTGAAGCTTTCTTT
clone size: NA; V gene: TRBV9; D gene: NA; J gene: TRBJ2-7; CDR3 protein: CASKLASPEQYF; CDR3 DNA: TGTGCCAGCAAGCTCGCCTCCCCCGAGCAGTACTTC
clone size: once; V gene: TRBV14; D gene: NA; J gene: TRBJ2-1; CDR3 protein: CASSQLGDNEQFF; CDR3 DNA: TGTGCCAGCAGCCAACTCGGGGACAATGAGCAGTTCTTC